This TCR beta chain was captured by sequencing in a study of blood T cell repertoires in COVID-19. Trimming cost V 1 base and J 5 bases; bases outside gene matches: 2. This CDR3 has 14 residues. From germline, CDR1 is KGHSH and CDR2 LQKENI. TCRdb keeps only in-frame clones here, not all; method: immunoSEQ multiplex PCR. The profile shows under 60,000 clones, 80% to 90% of them singletons. The rearrangement links TRBV18 to TRBJ1-1; 9 bases are shared with TRBD1. Material for sequencing was peripheral blood. This TCR was recovered from a woman aged 55-69 years with COVID-19, enrolled during active disease. CDR3 in amino acids: CASSPLDRGTEAFF. The CDR3 DNA sequence: TGTGCCAGCTCACCACTCGACAGGGGGACTGAAGCTTTCTTT.